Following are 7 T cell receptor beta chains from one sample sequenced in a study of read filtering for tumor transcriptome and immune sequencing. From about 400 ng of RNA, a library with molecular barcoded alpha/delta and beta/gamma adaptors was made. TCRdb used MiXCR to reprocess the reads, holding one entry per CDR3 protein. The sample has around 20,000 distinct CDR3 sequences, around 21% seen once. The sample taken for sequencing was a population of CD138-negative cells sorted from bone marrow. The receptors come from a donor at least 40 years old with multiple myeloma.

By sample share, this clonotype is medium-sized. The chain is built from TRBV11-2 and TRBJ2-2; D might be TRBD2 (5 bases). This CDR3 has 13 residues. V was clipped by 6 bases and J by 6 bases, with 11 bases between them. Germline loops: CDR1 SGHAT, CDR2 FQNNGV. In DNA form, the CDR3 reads TGTGCCAGCAGGATCACGGGGTCCGGGGAGCTGTTTTTT. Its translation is CASRITGSGELFF. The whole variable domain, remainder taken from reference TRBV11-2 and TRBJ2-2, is EAGVAQSPRYKIIEKRQSVAFWCNPISGHATLYWYQQILGQGPKLLIQFQNNGVVDDSQLPKDRFSAERLKGVDSTLKIQPAKLEDSAVYLCASRITGSGELFFGEGSRLTVL.

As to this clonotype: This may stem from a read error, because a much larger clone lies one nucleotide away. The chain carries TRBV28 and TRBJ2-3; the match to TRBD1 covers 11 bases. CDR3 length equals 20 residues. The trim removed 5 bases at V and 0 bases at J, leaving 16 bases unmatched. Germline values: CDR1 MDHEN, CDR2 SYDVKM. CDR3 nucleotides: TGTGCCAGCAGTCGGGGGACCGGGACAGGGGGTCGCCTTAGCACAGATACGCAGTATTTT. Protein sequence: CASSRGTGTGGRLSTDTQYF.

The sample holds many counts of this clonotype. CDR3 loop: CSARVGSSYNSPLHF. In nucleotides, the CDR3 is TGCAGTGCTAGAGTGGGGAGCTCCTATAATTCACCCCTCCACTTT. This chain uses TRBV20-1 with TRBJ1-6; D gene uncertain. The CDR3 is 15 residues long. Per germline, CDR1 DFQATT and CDR2 SNEGSKA (reference sequence). Trimming removed 1 base from V and 0 bases from J, with 7 bases in between.

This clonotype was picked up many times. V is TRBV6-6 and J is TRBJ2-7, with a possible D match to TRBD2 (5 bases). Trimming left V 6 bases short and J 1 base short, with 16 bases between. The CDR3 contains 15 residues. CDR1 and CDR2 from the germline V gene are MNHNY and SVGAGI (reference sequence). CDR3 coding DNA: TGTGCCAGCAGCCTCGGGAATTCGGGATCCTACGAGCAGTACTTC. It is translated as CASSLGNSGSYEQYF.

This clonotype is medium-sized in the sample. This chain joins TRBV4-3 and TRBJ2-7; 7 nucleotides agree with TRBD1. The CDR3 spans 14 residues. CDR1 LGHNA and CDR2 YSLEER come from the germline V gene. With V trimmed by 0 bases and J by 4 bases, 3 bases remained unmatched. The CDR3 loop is CASSQETGPYEQYF. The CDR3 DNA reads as TGCGCCAGCAGCCAAGAGACAGGGCCATACGAGCAGTACTTC.

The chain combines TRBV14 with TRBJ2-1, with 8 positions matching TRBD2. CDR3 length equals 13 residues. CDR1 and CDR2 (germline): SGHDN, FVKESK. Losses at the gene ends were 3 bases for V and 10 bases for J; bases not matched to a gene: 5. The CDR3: CASSQIAGTEQFF. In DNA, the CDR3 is TGTGCCAGCAGCCAGATAGCGGGGACAGAGCAGTTCTTC.

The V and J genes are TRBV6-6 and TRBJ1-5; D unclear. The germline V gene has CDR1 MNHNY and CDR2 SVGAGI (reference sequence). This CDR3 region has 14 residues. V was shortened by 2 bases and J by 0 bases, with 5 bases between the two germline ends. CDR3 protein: CASSYGISNQPQHF. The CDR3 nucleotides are TGTGCCAGCAGTTACGGGATTAGCAATCAGCCCCAGCATTTT.